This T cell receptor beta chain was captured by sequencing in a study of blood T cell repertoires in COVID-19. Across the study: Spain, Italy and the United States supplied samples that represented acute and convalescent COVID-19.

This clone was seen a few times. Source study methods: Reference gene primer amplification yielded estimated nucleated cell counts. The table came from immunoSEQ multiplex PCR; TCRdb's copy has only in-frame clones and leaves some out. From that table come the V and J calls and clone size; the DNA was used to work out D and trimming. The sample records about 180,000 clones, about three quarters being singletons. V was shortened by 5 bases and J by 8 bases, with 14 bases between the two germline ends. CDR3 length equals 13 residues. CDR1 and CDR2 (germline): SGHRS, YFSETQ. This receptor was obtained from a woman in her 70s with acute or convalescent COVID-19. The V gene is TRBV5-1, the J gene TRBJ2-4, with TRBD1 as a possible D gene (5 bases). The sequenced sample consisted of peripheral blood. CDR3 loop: CASRFRDSDIQYF. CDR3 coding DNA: TGCGCCAGCAGATTCCGCGACAGTGACATTCAGTACTTC.